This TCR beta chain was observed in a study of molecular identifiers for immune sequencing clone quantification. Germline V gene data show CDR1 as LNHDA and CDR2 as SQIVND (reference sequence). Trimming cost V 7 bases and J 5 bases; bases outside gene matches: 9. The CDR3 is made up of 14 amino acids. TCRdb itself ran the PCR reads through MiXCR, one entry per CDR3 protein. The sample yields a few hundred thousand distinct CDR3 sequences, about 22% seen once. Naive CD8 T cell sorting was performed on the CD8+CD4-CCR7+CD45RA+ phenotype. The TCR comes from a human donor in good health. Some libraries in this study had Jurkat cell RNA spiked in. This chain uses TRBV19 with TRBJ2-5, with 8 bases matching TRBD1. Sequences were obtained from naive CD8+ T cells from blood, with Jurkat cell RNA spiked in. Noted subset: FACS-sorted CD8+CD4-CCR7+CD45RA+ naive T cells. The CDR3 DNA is TGTGCCAGTAAAAGTCAGGGGGCGGTGGAGACCCAGTACTTC. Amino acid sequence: CASKSQGAVETQYF.